This T cell receptor beta chain was recorded in a study of beta chain features in type 1 diabetes. General study results and limits: Type 1 diabetes patients had VDJ junctions that carried fewer insertions and more deletions.

CDR1 KGHSY and CDR2 FQNENV come from the germline V gene. Trimming left V 0 bases short and J 5 bases short, with 17 bases between. The CDR3 totals 16 residues. CD45RO/CCR7/CD25/CD127/CD95/CD27 sorting isolated CD4+ naive, central memory, regulatory and stem cell-like memory cells. Purity exceeded 98% in all sorted populations. In this sample, this clone turned up a few times. Its antigen is as yet unknown. The entirety of the isolated RNA underwent reverse transcription, so expressed TCRB transcripts were sequenced. Only in-frame clones appear in the TCRdb table, and some are missing; sequencing was by immunoSEQ multiplex PCR. The sample lists some 410,000 clones, over 9.5% occurring once.

The sequenced sample was naive CD4+ T cells from blood. This receptor was identified in a woman aged 18-35 years in good health. The V call is TRBV16, the J call TRBJ2-7; maybe TRBD2 (6 bases). Written as DNA, the CDR3 is TGTGCCAGCAGCCAATCGACTCTCGGGGGTCGAGACGAGCAGTACTTC. Its protein is CASSQSTLGGRDEQYF.